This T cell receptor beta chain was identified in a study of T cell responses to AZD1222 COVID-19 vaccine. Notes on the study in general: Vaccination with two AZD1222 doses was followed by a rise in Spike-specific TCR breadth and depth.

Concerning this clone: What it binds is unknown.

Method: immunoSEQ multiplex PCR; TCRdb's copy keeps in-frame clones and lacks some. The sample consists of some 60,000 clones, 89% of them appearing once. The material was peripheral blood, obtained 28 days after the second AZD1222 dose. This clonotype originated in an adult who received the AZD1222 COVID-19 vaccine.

CDR3 sequence reads: CASSQGGSHYGYTF. CDR3 sequence (DNA): TGCGCCAGCAGCCAGGGGGGGTCACACTATGGCTACACCTTC. The rearrangement links TRBV4-1 to TRBJ1-2, with D possibly TRBD1 on 5 matching bases. Germline CDR1 is MGHRA and CDR2 is YSYEKL. The CDR3 covers 14 residues. Trimming stripped 3 bases from V and 3 bases from J, with 11 bases between.